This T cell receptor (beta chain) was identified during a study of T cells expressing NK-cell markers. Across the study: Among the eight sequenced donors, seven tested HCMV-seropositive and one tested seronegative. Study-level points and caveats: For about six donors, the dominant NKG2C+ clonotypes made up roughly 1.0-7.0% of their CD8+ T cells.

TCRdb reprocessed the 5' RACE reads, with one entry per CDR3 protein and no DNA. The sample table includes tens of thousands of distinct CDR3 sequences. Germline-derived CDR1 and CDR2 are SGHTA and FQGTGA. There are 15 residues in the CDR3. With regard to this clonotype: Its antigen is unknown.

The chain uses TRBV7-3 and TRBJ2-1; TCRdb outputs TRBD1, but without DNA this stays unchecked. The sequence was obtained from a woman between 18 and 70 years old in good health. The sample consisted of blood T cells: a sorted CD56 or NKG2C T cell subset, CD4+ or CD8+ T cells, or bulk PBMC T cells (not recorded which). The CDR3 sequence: CASSPRTGSYNEQFF.